These T cell receptor beta chains were read from a single sample in a study of breast tumors, draining lymph nodes, adjacent tissues. TCRdb redid the calling of the multiplex PCR reads with MiXCR, one entry per CDR3 protein. The table shows tens of thousands of distinct CDR3 sequences, with 58% occurring only once. Source material: breast tumor tissue. Source of these receptors: a female donor with breast cancer. Some clones in this sample may be carry-over from other donors' samples. Each CDR3 is given with its conserved first and last residue. The D gene is left open where the match is weak. Expanded clones are given a class, and other clones once, few, many or no size at all.

CDR3 DNA,CDR3 protein,V gene,J gene,clone size,D gene
TGTGCCAGCAGTGTCCCTTTTAGAGTGGCTATATTCTTATGTGCTAACTATGGCTACACCTTC,CASSVPFRVAIFLCANYGYTF,TRBV25-1,TRBJ1-2,-,-
TGTGCCAGCAGCTTCGGACAGGCAAACTATGGCTACACCTTC,CASSFGQANYGYTF,TRBV7-2,TRBJ1-2,-,TRBD1
TGTGCCAGCAGCTTACAGCTCCTCACCGGGGAGCTGTTTTTT,CASSLQLLTGELFF,TRBV7-9,TRBJ2-2,few,-
TGCGCCAGCGGCCACCGCGGACTAGCCACAGATACGCAGTATTTT,CASGHRGLATDTQYF,TRBV4-1,TRBJ2-3,many,TRBD2
TGTGCCAGCAGTAAGGGGGGTACGCAGTATTTT,CASSKGGTQYF,TRBV6-5,TRBJ2-3,once,-
TGCAGTGCTAGCGGGAGGGCCGCGAGGGAGCAGTTCTTC,CSASGRAAREQFF,TRBV20-1,TRBJ2-1,-,TRBD2
TGCGCCAGCAGCCCGACTAGCGGGGGTATCTACGAGCAGTACTTC,CASSPTSGGIYEQYF,TRBV5-1,TRBJ2-7,few,TRBD2
TGTGCCTGGGCCCGGGACAGTGGGACTGAAGCTTTCTTT,CAWARDSGTEAFF,TRBV30,TRBJ1-1,-,TRBD1
TGTGCCAGTAGTAAGCAGTACGGAAACGAGCAGTACTTC,CASSKQYGNEQYF,TRBV19,TRBJ2-7,-,-
TGTGCCAGCAGCCAGGGACTACCCTCCTACGAGCAGTGCTTC,CASSQGLPSYEQCF,TRBV4-2,TRBJ2-7,-,TRBD2
TGTGCCAGCACCTCGACAGGTTACGAGCAGTACTTC,CASTSTGYEQYF,TRBV7-8,TRBJ2-7,-,-
TGTGCCTTCTCTCGGGACAGCAATCAGCCCCAGCATTTT,CAFSRDSNQPQHF,TRBV30,TRBJ1-5,many,-
TGCAGTGCTAGAGGGGACGGGAGACTCTCCTACAATGAGCAGTTCTTC,CSARGDGRLSYNEQFF,TRBV20-1,TRBJ2-1,-,-
TGTGCCAGCAGTTTTTCGGGGGGCAATCAGCCCCAGCATTTT,CASSFSGGNQPQHF,TRBV2,TRBJ1-5,-,-